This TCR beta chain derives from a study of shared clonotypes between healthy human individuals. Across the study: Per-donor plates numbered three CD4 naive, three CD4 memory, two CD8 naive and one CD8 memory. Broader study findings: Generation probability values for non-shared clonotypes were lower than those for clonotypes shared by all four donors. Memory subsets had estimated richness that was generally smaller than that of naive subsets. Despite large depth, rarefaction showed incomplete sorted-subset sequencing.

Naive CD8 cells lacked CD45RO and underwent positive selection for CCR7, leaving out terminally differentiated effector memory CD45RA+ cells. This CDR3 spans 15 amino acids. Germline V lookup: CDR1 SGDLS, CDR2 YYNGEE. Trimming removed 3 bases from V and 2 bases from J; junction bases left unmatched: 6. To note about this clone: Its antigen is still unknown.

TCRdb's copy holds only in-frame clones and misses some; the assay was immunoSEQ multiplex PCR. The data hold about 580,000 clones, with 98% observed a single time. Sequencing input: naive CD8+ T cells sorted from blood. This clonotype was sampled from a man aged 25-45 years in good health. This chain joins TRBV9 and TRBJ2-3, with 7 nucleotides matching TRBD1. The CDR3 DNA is TGTGCCAGCAGCGCCCCCGGGACAGCCACAGATACGCAGTATTTT. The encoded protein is CASSAPGTATDTQYF.